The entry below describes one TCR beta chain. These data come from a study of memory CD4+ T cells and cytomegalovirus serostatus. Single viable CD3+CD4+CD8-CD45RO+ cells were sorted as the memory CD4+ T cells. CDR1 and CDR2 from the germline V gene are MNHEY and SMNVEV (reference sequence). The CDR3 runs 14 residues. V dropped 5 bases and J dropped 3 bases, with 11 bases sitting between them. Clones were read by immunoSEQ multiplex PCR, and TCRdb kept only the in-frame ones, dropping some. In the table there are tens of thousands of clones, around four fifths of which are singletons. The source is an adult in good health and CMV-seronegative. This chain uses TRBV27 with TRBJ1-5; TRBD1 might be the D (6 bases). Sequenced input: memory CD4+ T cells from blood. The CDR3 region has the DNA TGTGCCAGCAGTCGGACAGAAGTCAATCAGCCCCAGCATTTT. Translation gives CASSRTEVNQPQHF.